This T cell receptor (beta chain) was identified in a study of patients and donors after allogeneic stem cell transplantation. In its sample, this clonotype was seen a few times. TCRdb recomputed calls from the RT-PCR reads with MiXCR, one row per CDR3 protein. The sample has a few hundred thousand distinct CDR3 sequences, around 41% seen once. The clonotype comes from a human donor who was either an allogeneic HSCT recipient or a stem cell or donor lymphocyte infusion donor (not recorded which). It is not recorded whose cells these are; they may come from a transplant donor. Sequenced sample: blood, either unsorted or a sorted T cell fraction (not recorded which).

The CDR3 loop reads CAISVRRLSGNTIYF. The CDR3 region has the DNA TGTGCCATCAGCGTCAGACGGTTATCTGGAAACACCATATATTTT. The chain combines TRBV10-3 with TRBJ1-3, with D uncertain. Per the germline V gene, CDR1 is ENHRY and CDR2 is SYGVKD. CDR3 length: 15 amino acids. Between the trimmed V and J ends, which lost 6 bases and 1 base, there was a span of 13 bases.